A single sample gave rise to the 20 T cell receptor beta chains below, sequenced in a study of T-cell reconstitution after alpha-beta-depleted transplantation in children. For TCRbeta, the library was prepared with unique molecular identifiers. TCRdb fed the PCR reads into MiXCR, producing one record per CDR3 protein. The sample shows some 80,000 distinct CDR3 sequences, 15% to 20% of them seen only once. The sequenced sample was PBMCs, mostly from graft donor cells, obtained 360 days after TCRalphabeta/CD19-depleted stem cell transplant. These receptors were collected from a male patient between 2 and 9 years old who had a stem cell transplant for acute lymphoblastic leukemia, so the T cells may come from the graft donor.

In its sample, this clonotype was seen a few times. This sequence joins TRBV29-1 and TRBJ2-5; 7 positions agree with TRBD1. V shed 6 bases and J 7 bases; nucleotides not matched to a gene: 17. The CDR3 length is 15 residues. Germline V gene lookup returns CDR1 SQVTM and CDR2 ANQGSEA. The CDR3 DNA is TGCAGCGTCGGCCGACAGGGCGCGATTCAGGGGACCCAGTACTTC. It codes for CSVGRQGAIQGTQYF.

A few counts support this clonotype. The chain links TRBV4-1 to TRBJ2-4; D is possibly TRBD2 (6 bases). Germline CDR1 reads MGHRA; CDR2 reads YSYEKL. The CDR3 is 13 residues long. Trimming pared 4 bases from V and 10 bases from J, leaving 14 bases between. In DNA form, the CDR3 reads TGCGCCAGCAGCCGGGGACCGGGGGAGATTCAGTACTTC. It encodes CASSRGPGEIQYF.

This clonotype was counted only a few times. The chain employs TRBV7-9 and TRBJ2-1; weak D call: TRBD2 (6 bases). Deletions cut 1 base from V and 4 bases from J, with 11 bases between. Germline CDR1 SEHNR, CDR2 FQNEAQ (reference sequence). The CDR3 runs 15 residues. Written as DNA, the CDR3 is TGTGCCAGCAGCTTAGACGCGGGACGGTACAATGAGCAGTTCTTC. Encoded protein: CASSLDAGRYNEQFF.

This clonotype occurred many times. The gene calls are TRBV7-9 and TRBJ1-2; TRBD1 matches 8 bases. Germline loops: CDR1 SEHNR, CDR2 FQNEAQ (reference sequence). The CDR3 has 14 residues. V was clipped by 5 bases and J by 7 bases; unmatched bases: 9. CDR3 in DNA: TGTGCCAGCAGCCGTGACAGGGGAACGCGTGGCTACACCTTC. This translates into CASSRDRGTRGYTF.

The chain joins TRBV7-2 to TRBJ1-2; tentatively, D is TRBD1 (6 bases). Germline V gene lookup returns CDR1 SGHTA and CDR2 FQGNSA. The CDR3 runs to 13 residues. Trimming pared 5 bases from V and 4 bases from J, leaving 11 bases between. The CDR3 spells CASSPQGFYGYTF. The CDR3 DNA reads TGTGCCAGCAGCCCACAGGGATTCTATGGCTACACCTTC.

The CDR3 DNA sequence: TGTGCCAGCAGCAACTCGGACAGGGCCCACGAGCAGTACTTC. The encoded protein is CASSNSDRAHEQYF. This chain joins TRBV7-9 and TRBJ2-7, with 8 bases aligning to TRBD1. CDR3 length equals 14 residues. The V gene's germline CDR1 is SEHNR and CDR2 FQNEAQ (reference sequence). Losses at the gene ends were 5 bases for V and 5 bases for J; bases not matched to a gene: 8.

This clonotype was seen ten or more times. The chain couples TRBV7-9 to TRBJ2-7; D possibly matches TRBD1 or TRBD2 (7 bases each). The germline gives CDR1 SEHNR, CDR2 FQNEAQ (reference sequence). CDR3 length equals 13 residues. The V end was cut by 3 bases, the J end by 5 bases, with 11 bases between. Here the CDR3 reads CASSLGGGHEQYF. CDR3 bases: TGTGCCAGCAGCTTGGGAGGGGGCCACGAGCAGTACTTC.

This chain uses TRBV29-1 with TRBJ2-7; D is ambiguous. V was cut by 1 base and J by 3 bases, with 10 bases left in between. CDR1 is SQVTM, CDR2 ANQGSEA, per germline. This CDR3 is 13 amino acids long. The chain's CDR3 is CSVEGSGNYEQYF. The CDR3 DNA reads TGCAGCGTTGAAGGATCTGGGAACTACGAGCAGTACTTC.

This chain joins TRBV6-1 and TRBJ2-3; 9 nucleotides line up with TRBD2. The CDR3 has 17 residues. CDR1 and CDR2 from the germline V gene are MNHNS and SASEGT. Germline trimming cut 5 bases from V and 0 bases from J; bases unmatched to any gene: 9. The chain's CDR3 is CASSRRGLAGSTDTQYF. The CDR3 coding sequence is TGTGCCAGCAGTCGTCGGGGGCTAGCGGGAAGCACAGATACGCAGTATTTT.

This chain links TRBV27 with TRBJ2-1; 10 nucleotides agree with TRBD2. CDR3 length: 15 residues. With V trimmed by 2 bases and J by 3 bases, 1 base remained unmatched. The V gene's germline CDR1 is MNHEY and CDR2 SMNVEV (reference sequence). CDR3 amino acids: CASSLLAGDYNEQFF. CDR3 sequence (DNA): TGTGCCAGCAGTTTACTAGCGGGAGACTACAATGAGCAGTTCTTC.

This clonotype was observed a handful of times. V usage is TRBV7-6 and J usage is TRBJ1-2; tentatively, D is TRBD1 (6 bases). Trimming removed 2 bases at V and 4 bases at J, with 8 bases between. Germline V gene data show CDR1 as SGHVS and CDR2 as FNYEAQ. The CDR3 is 13 residues long. CDR3 sequence: CASSLKGGYGYTF. CDR3 DNA: TGTGCCAGCAGCTTAAAAGGGGGCTATGGCTACACCTTC.

This clonotype was seen ten or more times. The gene calls are TRBV6-5 and TRBJ1-1; possibly TRBD1 for D (6 bases). Trimming removed 0 bases at V and 5 bases at J, with 10 bases between. This CDR3 spans 14 amino acids. Germline CDR1 MNHEY, CDR2 SVGAGI. In DNA form, the CDR3 reads TGTGCCAGCAGTTACTCCCAGGGACATACTGAAGCTTTCTTT. Its translation is CASSYSQGHTEAFF.

The chain recombines TRBV7-9 with TRBJ2-5, with TRBD2 matching over 16 bases. V dropped 5 bases and J dropped 5; count of bases not matched to a gene: 2. Per germline, CDR1 SEHNR and CDR2 FQNEAQ (reference sequence). CDR3 length: 15 amino acids. The CDR3 nucleotides read TGTGCCAGCAGCACGGGACTAGCGGGAGGGGAGACCCAGTACTTC. It yields the protein CASSTGLAGGETQYF.

V usage is TRBV3-1 and J usage is TRBJ2-7; 9 nucleotides align to TRBD2. Germline V gene data show CDR1 as LGHDT and CDR2 as YNNKEL (reference sequence). There are 21 residues in the CDR3. V gave up 4 bases and J gave up 6 bases; unmatched junction bases: 28. CDR3 coding DNA: TGTGCCAGCAGCCCCCGAAGAGGCACTTGGGGTTTTAGCGGGAGAGGCCTCGAGCAGTACTTC. Its protein product is CASSPRRGTWGFSGRGLEQYF.

This clonotype has a handful of counts. The rearrangement links TRBV10-3 to TRBJ2-1, with TRBD1 identical over 11 bases. Germline CDR1 and CDR2: ENHRY and SYGVKD. The CDR3 loop spans 15 amino acids. V shed 5 bases, J shed 4 bases, and the junction held 4 bases outside the gene matches. The CDR3 DNA sequence: TGTGCCATCAGTCCCCGGGACAGGGGGTACAATGAGCAGTTCTTC. Translation: CAISPRDRGYNEQFF.

This clonotype appeared a single time. J is TRBJ2-4 and V is TRBV6-2 or TRBV6-3; TRBD1 might be the D (6 bases). The length of the CDR3 is 16 residues. V shed 2 bases and J shed 4 bases, with 15 bases lying between them. Germline CDR1 and CDR2: MNHEY and SVGEGT. In DNA, the CDR3 is TGTGCCAGCAGTTACCCACAGGGTGGGCTAAAAAACATTCAGTACTTC. Its translation is CASSYPQGGLKNIQYF.

The chain uses TRBV6-5 and TRBJ1-5; D perhaps matches TRBD1 (6 bases). This CDR3 has 14 residues. V was trimmed by 1 base and J by 5 bases, leaving 9 bases between them. Germline CDR1 reads MNHEY; CDR2 reads SVGAGI. This CDR3 reads CASSYYQGYQPQHF. DNA for the CDR3: TGTGCCAGCAGTTACTATCAGGGGTATCAGCCCCAGCATTTT.

The chain recombines TRBV28 with TRBJ2-4, with unresolved D. Germline V lookup: CDR1 MDHEN, CDR2 SYDVKM. The CDR3 consists of 18 residues. V was trimmed by 1 base and J by 1 base, leaving 17 bases between them. DNA of the CDR3: TGTGCCAGCAGTTTATCAAAAGGGTACTCCCTGGCCAAAAACATTCAGTACTTC. Encoded protein: CASSLSKGYSLAKNIQYF.

The chain is built from TRBV12-3 or TRBV12-4 and TRBJ2-7; the match to TRBD2 covers 9 bases. This CDR3 has 13 residues. The ends lost 6 bases at V and 3 bases at J; junction bases unmatched: 3. The CDR3 spells CASRDSGSYEQYF. The CDR3 coding sequence is TGTGCCAGCAGGGATAGCGGGAGCTACGAGCAGTACTTC.

Ten or more counts support this clonotype. The chain combines TRBV6-5 with TRBJ2-7; 10 bases are shared with TRBD2. V shed 4 bases, J shed 3 bases, and the junction held 6 bases outside the gene matches. The CDR3 is made up of 15 amino acids. CDR1 and CDR2 from the germline V gene are MNHEY and SVGAGI. CDR3 nucleotide sequence: TGTGCCAGCAGTTCCCGACTAGCGGGCGACTACGAGCAGTACTTC. Protein product: CASSSRLAGDYEQYF.